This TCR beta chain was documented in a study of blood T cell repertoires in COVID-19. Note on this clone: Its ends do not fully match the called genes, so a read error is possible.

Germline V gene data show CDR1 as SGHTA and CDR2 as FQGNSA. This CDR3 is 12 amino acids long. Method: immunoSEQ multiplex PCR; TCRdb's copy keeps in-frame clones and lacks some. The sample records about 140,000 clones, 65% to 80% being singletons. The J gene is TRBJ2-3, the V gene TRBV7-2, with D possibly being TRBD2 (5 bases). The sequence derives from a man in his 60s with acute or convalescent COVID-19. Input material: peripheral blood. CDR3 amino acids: CASSPSRDTQYF. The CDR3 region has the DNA TGTGCCAGCAGCCCTAGCAGAGATACGCAGTATTTT.